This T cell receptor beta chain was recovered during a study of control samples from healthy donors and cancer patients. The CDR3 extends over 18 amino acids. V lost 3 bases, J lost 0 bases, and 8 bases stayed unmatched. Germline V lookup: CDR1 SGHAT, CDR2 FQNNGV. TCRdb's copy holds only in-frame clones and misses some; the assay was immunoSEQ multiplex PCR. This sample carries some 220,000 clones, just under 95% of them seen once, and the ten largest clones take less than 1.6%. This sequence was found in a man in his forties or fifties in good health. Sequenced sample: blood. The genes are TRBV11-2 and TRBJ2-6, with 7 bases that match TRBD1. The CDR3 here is CASSFRWTGSSGANVLTF. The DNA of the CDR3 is TGTGCCAGCAGCTTCAGATGGACAGGAAGCTCTGGGGCCAACGTCCTGACTTTC.